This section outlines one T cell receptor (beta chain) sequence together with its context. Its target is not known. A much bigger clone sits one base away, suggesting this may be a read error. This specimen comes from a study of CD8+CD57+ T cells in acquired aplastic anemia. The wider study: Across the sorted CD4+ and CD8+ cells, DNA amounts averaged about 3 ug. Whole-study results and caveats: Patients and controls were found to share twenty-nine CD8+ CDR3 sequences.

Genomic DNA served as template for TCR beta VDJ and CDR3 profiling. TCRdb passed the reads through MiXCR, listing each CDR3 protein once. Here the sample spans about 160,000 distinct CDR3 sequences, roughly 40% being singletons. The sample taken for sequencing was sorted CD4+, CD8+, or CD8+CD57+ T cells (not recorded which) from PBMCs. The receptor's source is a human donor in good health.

The CDR3 DNA reads as TGTGCCGGCAGCTTAGGGTCGGGGAACACTGAAGCTTTCTTT. Protein product: CAGSLGSGNTEAFF. The genes are TRBV11-3 and TRBJ1-1; D is ambiguous. This CDR3 has 14 residues. Germline CDR1 SGHNT, CDR2 YENEEA.